The rows below give T cell receptor beta chains drawn from one sample of a study of T-cell reconstitution after alpha-beta-depleted transplantation in children. TCRdb itself ran the PCR reads through MiXCR, one entry per CDR3 protein. This table holds approximately 47,000 distinct CDR3 sequences, around 53% found once. The sample consisted of peripheral blood, taken before TCRalphabeta/CD19-depleted stem cell transplant. These receptor sequences come from a boy younger than two with SCID, due to receive a stem cell transplant. The CDR3 runs from the conserved cysteine through the conserved F or W. The D gene is left open where the match is weak.

>-|TRBV12-3/TRBV12-4|TRBJ1-1
CASSSGGVTEAFF
>-|TRBV6-4|TRBJ2-2
CASSDTGGAGAGELFF
>-|TRBV20-1|TRBJ2-1
CSASLGAGQFF
>TRBD1|TRBV29-1|TRBJ1-2
CSGGDRPTLYYGDTF
>TRBD2|TRBV6-5|TRBJ2-7
CASSYTREYEQYF
>-|TRBV7-6|TRBJ2-3
CASTSRADTQYF
>-|TRBV4-3|TRBJ1-2
CASSQGLEQGYYGYTF
>TRBD1|TRBV5-6|TRBJ1-4
CASSWGQVEKLFF
>-|TRBV9|TRBJ2-3
CASSAGIRVGRDTDTQYF
>TRBD1|TRBV6-1|TRBJ1-2
CASSEGPDRVDGYTF
>TRBD1|TRBV15|TRBJ2-5
CATSRGGTAKETQYF
>TRBD1|TRBV10-3|TRBJ1-6
CATRGGIESPLHF
>-|TRBV20-1|TRBJ2-7
CSVPGQTFYEQYF
>-|TRBV25-1|TRBJ1-2
CASRDSLFSYGYTF
>-|TRBV4-3|TRBJ2-3
CASSATGPDTQYF
>-|TRBV20-1|TRBJ2-3
CSALALGTQYF
>TRBD1|TRBV20-1|TRBJ1-2
CSARASGQGGYGYTF
>-|TRBV29-1|TRBJ1-1
CSARGSGDGTEAFF
>-|TRBV6-5|TRBJ2-5
CATPTEATQYF
>-|TRBV7-6|TRBJ1-1
CASSLNSDGPLNTEAFF
>TRBD1|TRBV7-9|TRBJ2-1
CASSFRRGQYNEQFF
>TRBD1|TRBV7-2|TRBJ2-1
CASSPDRGGGEQFF
>-|TRBV6-2/TRBV6-3|TRBJ1-1
CASSPGFTNTEAFF
>TRBD1|TRBV7-9|TRBJ1-2
CASSLTGRQGAYGYTF
>TRBD2|TRBV5-1|TRBJ2-3
CASSPERGGTDTQYF
>TRBD1|TRBV7-8|TRBJ1-2
CASSSGQGRMDTF
>-|TRBV7-2|TRBJ2-7
CASSKDFSYEQYF
>-|TRBV24-1|TRBJ1-2
CATSDLLDAHYGYTF
>-|TRBV6-1|TRBJ2-2
CASGQGIPGELFF
>TRBD2|TRBV11-2|TRBJ2-3
CASSFGGGGPTDTQYF
>TRBD1|TRBV20-1|TRBJ2-5
CSAQTGAETQYF
>-|TRBV20-1|TRBJ2-3
CSARDLAADTQYF
>-|TRBV9|TRBJ1-2
CASSVVGKPGYTF
>TRBD1|TRBV6-1|TRBJ1-6
CASRTGNNSPLHF
>-|TRBV6-1|TRBJ2-6
CASSSKGGSGANVLTF
>-|TRBV4-1|TRBJ1-5
CASSQEWQGSQPQHF
>TRBD1|TRBV6-2/TRBV6-3|TRBJ2-7
CAISRTGSSDEQYF
>-|TRBV7-6|TRBJ2-7
CASSSPAGASYEQYF
>TRBD1|TRBV20-1|TRBJ1-2
CSGSGQQNGYTF
>TRBD1|TRBV6-5|TRBJ1-1
CASSFRGQNPLLNTEAFF
>TRBD1|TRBV27|TRBJ1-2
CASSFRDRAGGYTF
>TRBD1|TRBV20-1|TRBJ1-2
CSARLGTDYGYTF
>TRBD2|TRBV4-2|TRBJ2-5
CASSPLTSRGGQETQYF
>-|TRBV29-1|TRBJ2-3
CSVDRGGFGSTDTQYF
>TRBD2|TRBV6-1|TRBJ2-7
CASSPLQRGGPYEQYF
>-|TRBV20-1|TRBJ2-1
CSARGGGTSSSYNEQFF
>-|TRBV7-2|TRBJ2-7
CASSSPRGSYEQYF
>TRBD2|TRBV7-2|TRBJ2-5
CASSPWGLAEQETQYF
>-|TRBV6-1|TRBJ1-4
CASSVRPGTTNEKLFF
>-|TRBV20-1|TRBJ2-7
CSAMGGPTYEQYF
>-|TRBV5-1|TRBJ2-3
CASSTGASTDTQYF
>TRBD1|TRBV18|TRBJ2-2
CASSPTGTAPGTGELFF
>-|TRBV28|TRBJ2-1
CASSRQGGSNEQFF
>TRBD1|TRBV7-9|TRBJ2-7
CASSSTQGQGGYEQYF
>-|TRBV11-2|TRBJ2-2
CASSLSQGYTGELFF
>-|TRBV29-1|TRBJ2-4
CSVEDLQGGRDIQYF
>TRBD2|TRBV28|TRBJ2-7
CASSLVTSGGANEQYF
>-|TRBV6-1|TRBJ1-1
CASSKEDAHTEAFF